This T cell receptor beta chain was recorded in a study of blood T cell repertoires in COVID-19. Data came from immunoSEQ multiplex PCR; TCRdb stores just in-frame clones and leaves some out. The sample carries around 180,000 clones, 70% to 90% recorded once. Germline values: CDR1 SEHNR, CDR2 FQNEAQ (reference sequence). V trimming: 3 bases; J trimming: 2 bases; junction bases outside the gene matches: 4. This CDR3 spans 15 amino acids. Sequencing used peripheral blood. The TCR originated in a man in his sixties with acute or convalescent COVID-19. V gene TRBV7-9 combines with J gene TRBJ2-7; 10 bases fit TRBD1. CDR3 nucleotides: TGTGCCAGCAGCTTGGGACAGGGGTTCGCCTACGAGCAGTACTTC. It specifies CASSLGQGFAYEQYF. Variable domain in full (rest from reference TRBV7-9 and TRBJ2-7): DTGVSQNPRHKITKRGQNVTFRCDPISEHNRLYWYRQTLGQGPEFLTYFQNEAQLEKSRLLSDRFSAERPKGSFSTLEIQRTEQGDSAMYLCASSLGQGFAYEQYFGPGTRLTVT.